This T cell receptor beta chain was found in a study of blood T cell repertoires in COVID-19. About the study: The samples span acute and convalescent COVID-19 from the United States, Italy and Spain. T cells, B-cell-depleted T cells, or PBMCs provided the cDNA or gDNA that served as material.

In germline, CDR1 is SGHTA, CDR2 FQGNSA. The CDR3 sequence is 14 residues long. Between the trimmed V and J ends, which lost 6 bases and 2 bases, there was a span of 14 bases. The recovered donors of Cohort 3 showed two negative PCRs, clearance, or symptom resolution. Clones were read by immunoSEQ multiplex PCR, and TCRdb kept only the in-frame ones, dropping some. This table holds approximately 130,000 clones, 70% to 90% found once. This sequence joins TRBV7-2 and TRBJ2-7; D unresolved. Sequenced: PBMCs or T cells enriched from blood (not recorded which). This receptor was taken from a woman between 50 and 59 years old who had recovered from COVID-19. CDR3 in amino acids: CASSQTPSTYEQYF. The CDR3 DNA reads as TGTGCCAGCAGTCAAACCCCCAGTACCTACGAGCAGTACTTC.